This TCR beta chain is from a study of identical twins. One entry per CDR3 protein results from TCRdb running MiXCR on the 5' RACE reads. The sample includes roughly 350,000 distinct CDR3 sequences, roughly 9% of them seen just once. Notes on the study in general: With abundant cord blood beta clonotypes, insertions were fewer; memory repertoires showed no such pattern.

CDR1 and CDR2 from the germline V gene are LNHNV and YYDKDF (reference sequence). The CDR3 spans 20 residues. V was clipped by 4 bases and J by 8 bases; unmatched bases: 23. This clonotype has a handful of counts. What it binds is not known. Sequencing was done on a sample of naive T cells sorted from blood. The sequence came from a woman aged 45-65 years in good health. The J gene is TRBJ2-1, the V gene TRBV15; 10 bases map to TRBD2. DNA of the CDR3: TGTGCCACCAGCACCGTCCCACTGTCGCTGCTAGCGGGAGTTGGTGATGAGCAGTTCTTC. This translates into CATSTVPLSLLAGVGDEQFF. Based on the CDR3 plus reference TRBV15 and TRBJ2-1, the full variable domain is DAMVIQNPRYQVTQFGKPVTLSCSQTLNHNVMYWYQQKSSQAPKLLFHYYDKDFNNEADTPDNFQSRRPNTSFCFLDIRSPGLGDTAMYLCATSTVPLSLLAGVGDEQFFGPGTRLTVL.